The 26 T cell receptor beta chains listed next were all sequenced from one sample in a study of T-cell reconstitution after alpha-beta-depleted transplantation in children. It was with unique molecular identifiers that the TCRbeta library was prepared. TCRdb analysed the PCR reads with MiXCR anew, one entry per CDR3 protein. The repertoire includes 200,000 or so distinct CDR3 sequences, roughly 6.3% of them detected once, and 4.5% to 5.5% sits in the top ten. Sequenced material: PBMCs, taken before TCRalphabeta/CD19-depleted stem cell transplant. These receptors were collected from a girl in the first two years of life with combined immunodeficiency, due to receive a stem cell transplant.

This clonotype was seen ten or more times. The rearrangement links TRBV4-3 to TRBJ2-1; TRBD1 aligns across 10 bases. This CDR3 is built from 15 residues. CDR1 and CDR2 from the germline V gene are LGHNA and YSLEER. V dropped 4 bases and J dropped 4; count of bases not matched to a gene: 4. The CDR3 is CASSLDRGGYNEQFF. As DNA, the CDR3 is TGCGCCAGCAGCCTGGACAGGGGGGGATACAATGAGCAGTTCTTC.

In its sample, this clonotype was seen a few times. The V and J genes are TRBV7-9 and TRBJ2-1; no reliable D call. The V and J ends lost 1 base and 6 bases respectively, with 10 bases between them. The germline CDR1 and CDR2 sequences are SEHNR and FQNEAQ (reference sequence). This CDR3 has 14 residues. In DNA form, the CDR3 reads TGTGCCAGCAGCTTAGGGGCCAGACCCAATGAGCAGTTCTTC. Its protein is CASSLGARPNEQFF.

This clonotype was found many times. This rearrangement joins TRBV18 to TRBJ2-1, with D possibly called TRBD1 or TRBD2 (8 bases each). Germline CDR1 reads KGHSH; CDR2 reads LQKENI. The CDR3 has 20 amino acids. The germline V and J ends were trimmed by 3 bases and 5 bases, with 29 bases remaining between them. The CDR3 is CASSPFPTGEKGLADNEQFF. The CDR3, as DNA: TGTGCCAGCTCACCCTTCCCGACAGGGGAAAAAGGACTAGCAGACAATGAGCAGTTCTTC. The whole variable domain, filled in from reference TRBV18 and TRBJ2-1, reads NAGVMQNPRHLVRRRGQEARLRCSPMKGHSHVYWYRQLPEEGLKFMVYLQKENIIDESGMPKERFSAEFPKEGPSILRIQQVVRGDSAAYFCASSPFPTGEKGLADNEQFFGPGTRLTVL.

This clonotype was detected many times. The chain carries TRBV6-2 or TRBV6-3 and TRBJ2-3, with D unresolved. Per germline, CDR1 MNHEY and CDR2 SVGEGT. This CDR3 spans 17 amino acids. V lost 8 bases and J lost 4, with 25 bases in between. CDR3 amino acids: CASVYGALVWKADTQYF. DNA for the CDR3: TGTGCCAGCGTTTATGGAGCTTTAGTCTGGAAGGCAGATACGCAGTATTTT.

This clonotype was observed at least ten times. The V gene is TRBV5-5, the J gene TRBJ1-2, with 7 bases that match TRBD1. This CDR3 region has 14 residues. Germline assignment: CDR1 SGHKS and CDR2 YYEKEE (reference sequence). After removal of 4 bases from V and 5 bases from J, the junction contained 8 bases not matched to a gene. The CDR3 DNA follows: TGTGCCAGCAGCCTACGGGAGGGACAGTATGGCTACACCTTC. Residues: CASSLREGQYGYTF.

This clonotype was counted at least ten times. The chain is built from TRBV14 and TRBJ2-7; 9 bases are a match to TRBD2. With V trimmed by 0 bases and J by 4 bases, 10 bases remained unmatched. The CDR3 runs to 17 residues. Germline assignment: CDR1 SGHDN and CDR2 FVKESK. This CDR3 is CASSQDRTSEGTYEQYF. As DNA, the CDR3 is TGTGCCAGCAGCCAAGACCGGACTAGCGAGGGAACGTACGAGCAGTACTTC.

This clonotype was observed many times. The chain employs TRBV10-3 and TRBJ1-5, with D tentatively TRBD1 (6 bases). The CDR3 is 16 amino acids. The germline V and J ends were trimmed by 2 bases and 5 bases, with 16 bases remaining between them. Looked up from germline, CDR1 is ENHRY and CDR2 is SYGVKD. CDR3: CAISETLGQIHQPQHF. The DNA for the CDR3 is TGTGCCATCAGTGAGACACTAGGACAGATTCATCAGCCCCAGCATTTT.

This clonotype was detected many times. The chain carries TRBV5-6 and TRBJ2-1, with 9 bases identical to TRBD1. This CDR3 has 17 amino acids. Germline V gene data show CDR1 as SGHDT and CDR2 as YYEEEE. Unmatched junction bases numbered 13, after V lost 1 base and J lost 8 bases. CDR3 sequence: CASSLIRSGQGFDEQFF. DNA for the CDR3: TGTGCCAGCAGCTTGATTCGGTCGGGACAGGGATTCGATGAGCAGTTCTTC.

This clonotype was seen ten or more times. The chain joins TRBV4-1 to TRBJ2-7; 7 bases line up with TRBD1. From germline, CDR1 is MGHRA and CDR2 YSYEKL. This CDR3 comprises 15 residues. V gave up 1 base and J gave up 3 bases; unmatched junction bases: 6. The CDR3 region is CASSQVLGGLYEQYF. DNA of the CDR3: TGCGCCAGCAGCCAAGTTTTAGGGGGCCTCTACGAGCAGTACTTC.

The CDR3 loop reads CASSLVGGGSEAFF. The CDR3 DNA is TGTGCCAGCAGCTTGGTCGGGGGGGGATCTGAAGCTTTCTTT. The chain recombines TRBV5-5 with TRBJ1-1; D may be TRBD1 (5 bases). V lost 0 bases and J 6 bases, leaving 12 bases between the germline ends. The CDR3 runs 14 residues. CDR1 SGHKS and CDR2 YYEKEE come from the germline V gene (reference sequence).

Regarding this clonotype: Since a much larger clone is just one base distant, this may be a read error. This sequence joins TRBV12-3 or TRBV12-4 and TRBJ2-7; D perhaps matches TRBD1 (5 bases). The length of the CDR3 is 13 residues. The CDR3 DNA follows: TGTTCCAGCAGTTTGACAGCTACCTACGAGCAGTACTTC. Translated, it gives CSSSLTATYEQYF.

This clonotype was found many times. The chain joins TRBV20-1 to TRBJ2-7; D not resolved. The length of the CDR3 is 10 residues. V shed 6 bases and J shed 4 bases, with 7 bases lying between them. From germline, CDR1 is DFQATT and CDR2 SNEGSKA (reference sequence). For the CDR3, the DNA is TGCAGTGCCGGTACTTACGAGCAGTACTTC. Its translation: CSAGTYEQYF.

This clonotype has ten or more counts. The genes are TRBV15 and TRBJ1-1; the D is unclear. The CDR3 runs to 13 residues. Trimming removed 0 bases from V and 6 bases from J, with 8 bases in between. The germline gives CDR1 LNHNV, CDR2 YYDKDF (reference sequence). CDR3 loop: CATSREGVPEAFF. In DNA form, the CDR3 reads TGTGCCACCAGCAGAGAAGGAGTTCCTGAAGCTTTCTTT.

This clonotype was detected many times. The CDR3 spells CSAQGGTYYEQYF. CDR3 sequence (DNA): TGCAGCGCCCAAGGGGGCACCTACTACGAGCAGTACTTC. This chain uses TRBV29-1 with TRBJ2-7; 7 bases fit TRBD1. CDR3 size: 13 residues. The germline V gene encodes CDR1 SQVTM and CDR2 ANQGSEA. V shed 7 bases and J 3 bases; nucleotides not matched to a gene: 9.

The CDR3: CASNDPTGGINEQYF. Written as DNA, the CDR3 is TGTGCCAGCAATGATCCGACAGGGGGCATCAACGAGCAGTACTTC. The chain couples TRBV28 to TRBJ2-7; 10 bases are shared with TRBD1. Germline assignment: CDR1 MDHEN and CDR2 SYDVKM. The V segment lost 7 bases and the J segment 5 bases; nucleotides outside the gene matches: 11. This CDR3 comprises 15 residues.

Many counts were recorded for this clonotype. This chain links TRBV5-1 with TRBJ2-1; D gene uncertain. With 1 base removed from V and 4 bases from J, the gap between germline ends came to 6 bases. Germline values: CDR1 SGHRS, CDR2 YFSETQ. The CDR3 is made up of 13 amino acids. The CDR3 here is CASSLKGYNEQFF. CDR3 nucleotides: TGCGCCAGCAGCTTGAAGGGATACAATGAGCAGTTCTTC.

This clonotype was counted many times. This chain uses TRBV12-3 or TRBV12-4 with TRBJ2-1; no reliable D call. Trimming removed 3 bases from V and 13 bases from J, with 13 bases in between. CDR3 length: 12 amino acids. The CDR3 sequence is CASSLVGILQFF. The CDR3 nucleotides are TGTGCCAGCAGTTTGGTGGGCATTTTACAGTTCTTC.

V gene TRBV3-1 combines with J gene TRBJ2-5, with TRBD2 identical over 9 bases. The trim removed 0 bases at V and 12 bases at J, leaving 5 bases unmatched. The CDR3 has 13 amino acids. Per the germline V gene, CDR1 is LGHDT and CDR2 is YNNKEL (reference sequence). This chain's CDR3 is CASSQDRLAGKYF. CDR3 nucleotide sequence: TGTGCCAGCAGCCAAGATCGTCTAGCGGGGAAGTACTTC.

There are many counts of this clonotype. The chain combines TRBV15 with TRBJ2-7; D unresolved. Trimming cost V 5 bases and J 3 bases, with 8 bases left between them. The CDR3 covers 12 residues. Germline loops: CDR1 LNHNV, CDR2 YYDKDF (reference sequence). CDR3 in amino acids: CATSRRGYEQYF. In DNA form, the CDR3 reads TGTGCCACCAGCCGTAGAGGCTACGAGCAGTACTTC.

This clonotype was detected many times. The rearrangement uses TRBV7-9 and TRBJ1-1; TRBD1 is a possible D gene (5 bases). The CDR3 consists of 14 residues. V dropped 0 bases and J dropped 6 bases, with 11 bases sitting between them. Germline V gene sequence: CDR1 SEHNR, CDR2 FQNEAQ (reference sequence). CDR3 in DNA: TGTGCCAGCAGCTTAGCTGCTCGGGGGTCTGAAGCTTTCTTT. Translated: CASSLAARGSEAFF.

This clonotype has more than one count but fewer than ten. A much larger clone is a single base away; this may be a read error. The CDR3 ends on some other residue instead of the conserved phenylalanine or tryptophan, so this is likely a read error. The gene calls are TRBV20-1 and TRBJ2-1; 9 bases agree with TRBD1. Trimming cost V 2 bases and J 3 bases; bases outside gene matches: 2. Germline assignment: CDR1 DFQATT and CDR2 SNEGSKA (reference sequence). CDR3 size: 14 residues. The CDR3 loop is CSARRGQGYNEQFC. The DNA for the CDR3 is TGCAGTGCTAGAAGGGGACAGGGCTACAATGAGCAGTTCTGC.

This clonotype appeared many times. The V call is TRBV27, the J call TRBJ2-7; D could derive from TRBD1 or TRBD2 (5 bases each). The length of the CDR3 is 12 residues. V shed 6 bases and J shed 4 bases, with 10 bases lying between them. CDR1 and CDR2 from the germline V gene are MNHEY and SMNVEV (reference sequence). The CDR3 is CASSNGAYEQYF. In DNA, the CDR3 is TGTGCCAGCAGCAACGGGGCGTACGAGCAGTACTTC.

This clonotype was observed a handful of times. The CDR3 sequence is CASSFEDRGSAETQYF. The CDR3 nucleotides are TGTGCCAGCAGCTTTGAGGACAGGGGTTCGGCAGAGACCCAGTACTTC. V usage is TRBV5-8 and J usage is TRBJ2-5; the match to TRBD1 covers 9 bases. Germline V lookup: CDR1 SGHTS, CDR2 YDEGEE. There are 16 residues in the CDR3. The junction had 9 bases not matched to a gene; V was cut back by 2 bases and J by 4 bases.

There are many counts of this clonotype. The genes are TRBV20-1 and TRBJ2-5; TRBD2 might be the D (6 bases). Germline lookup yields CDR1 DFQATT and CDR2 SNEGSKA (reference sequence). The V end was cut by 0 bases, the J end by 6 bases, with 8 bases between. This CDR3 comprises 12 residues. The CDR3 nucleotides are TGCAGTGCTAGAGAGGGGGGAAAGACCCAGTACTTC. Translation: CSAREGGKTQYF.

This clonotype was detected many times. The chain combines TRBV3-1 with TRBJ2-5, with unresolved D. The CDR3 contains 15 residues. Between the trimmed V and J ends, which lost 2 bases and 5 bases, there was a span of 15 bases. CDR1 is LGHDT, CDR2 YNNKEL, per germline (reference sequence). This CDR3 reads CASSQPSTLGETQYF. As DNA, the CDR3 is TGTGCCAGCAGCCAACCTTCGACACTGGGGGAGACCCAGTACTTC.

On this clonotype itself: A single base separates this from a much larger clone, so it may be a read error. This CDR3 is missing its conserved last phenylalanine or tryptophan, likely due to a read error. The J gene is TRBJ1-5, the V gene TRBV7-9, with 10 bases fitting TRBD1. V dropped 3 bases and J dropped 7; count of bases not matched to a gene: 3. This CDR3 is built from 14 residues. CDR1 and CDR2 (germline): SEHNR, FQNEAQ (reference sequence). The CDR3 DNA follows: TGTGCCAGCAGCTTGGGACAGGGGATCCAGCCCCAGCATTAT. Encoded protein: CASSLGQGIQPQHY.